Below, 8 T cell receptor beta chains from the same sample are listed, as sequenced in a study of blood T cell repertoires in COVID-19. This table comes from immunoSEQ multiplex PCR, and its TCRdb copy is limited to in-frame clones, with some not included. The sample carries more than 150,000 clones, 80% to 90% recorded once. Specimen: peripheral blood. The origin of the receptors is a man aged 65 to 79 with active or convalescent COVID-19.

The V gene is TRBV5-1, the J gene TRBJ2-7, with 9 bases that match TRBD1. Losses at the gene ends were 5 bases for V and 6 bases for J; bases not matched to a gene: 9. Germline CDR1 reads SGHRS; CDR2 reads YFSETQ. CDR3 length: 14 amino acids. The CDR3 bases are TGCGCCAGCAGGGACCGGACAGGGGTTGCCGAGCAGTACTTC. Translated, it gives CASRDRTGVAEQYF.

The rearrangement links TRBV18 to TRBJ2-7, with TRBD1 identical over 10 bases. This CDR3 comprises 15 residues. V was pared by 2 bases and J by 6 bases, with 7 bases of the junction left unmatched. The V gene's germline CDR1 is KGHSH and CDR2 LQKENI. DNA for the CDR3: TGTGCCAGCTCACCAGGGGGACAGGGGCGGGGCGAGCAGTACTTC. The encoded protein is CASSPGGQGRGEQYF.

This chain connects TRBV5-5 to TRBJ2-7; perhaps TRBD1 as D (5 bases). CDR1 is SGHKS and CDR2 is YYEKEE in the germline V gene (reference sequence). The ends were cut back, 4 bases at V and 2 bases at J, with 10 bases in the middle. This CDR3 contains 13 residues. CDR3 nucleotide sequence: TGTGCCAGCAGCCCAACAGGTACCTACGAGCAGTACTTC. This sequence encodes CASSPTGTYEQYF.

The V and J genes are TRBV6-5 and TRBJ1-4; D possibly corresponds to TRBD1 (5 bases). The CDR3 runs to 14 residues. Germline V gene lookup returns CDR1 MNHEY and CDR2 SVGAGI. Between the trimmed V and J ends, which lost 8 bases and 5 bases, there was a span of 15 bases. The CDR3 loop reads CASAEMGPNEKLFF. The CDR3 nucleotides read TGTGCCAGCGCAGAGATGGGGCCCAATGAAAAACTGTTTTTT.

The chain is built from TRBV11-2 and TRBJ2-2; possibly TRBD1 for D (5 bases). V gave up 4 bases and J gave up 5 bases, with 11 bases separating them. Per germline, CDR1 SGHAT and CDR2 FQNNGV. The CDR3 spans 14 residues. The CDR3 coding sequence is TGTGCCAGCAGCTATCAATCAGGGACCGGGGAGCTGTTTTTT. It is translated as CASSYQSGTGELFF.

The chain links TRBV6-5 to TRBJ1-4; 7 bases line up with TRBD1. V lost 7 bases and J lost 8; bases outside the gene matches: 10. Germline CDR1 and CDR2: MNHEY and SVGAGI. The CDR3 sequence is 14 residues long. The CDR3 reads CASTRQGTREKLFF. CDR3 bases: TGTGCCAGCACTAGACAGGGCACCAGGGAAAAACTGTTTTTT.

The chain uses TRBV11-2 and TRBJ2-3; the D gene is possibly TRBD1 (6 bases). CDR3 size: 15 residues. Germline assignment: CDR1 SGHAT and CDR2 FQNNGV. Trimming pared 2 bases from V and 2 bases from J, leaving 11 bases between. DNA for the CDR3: TGTGCCAGCAGCTTACAGGGGCCCGCCACAGATACGCAGTATTTT. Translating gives CASSLQGPATDTQYF.

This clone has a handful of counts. For the CDR3, the DNA is TGTGCCAGCAGCCGGACTAGCGGGAACACCGGGGAGCTGTTTTTT. Protein product: CASSRTSGNTGELFF. The V and J genes are TRBV7-2 and TRBJ2-2, with 10 bases identical to TRBD2. Trimming cost V 5 bases and J 1 base; bases outside gene matches: 1. The CDR3 is 15 residues long. Germline V gene lookup returns CDR1 SGHTA and CDR2 FQGNSA.